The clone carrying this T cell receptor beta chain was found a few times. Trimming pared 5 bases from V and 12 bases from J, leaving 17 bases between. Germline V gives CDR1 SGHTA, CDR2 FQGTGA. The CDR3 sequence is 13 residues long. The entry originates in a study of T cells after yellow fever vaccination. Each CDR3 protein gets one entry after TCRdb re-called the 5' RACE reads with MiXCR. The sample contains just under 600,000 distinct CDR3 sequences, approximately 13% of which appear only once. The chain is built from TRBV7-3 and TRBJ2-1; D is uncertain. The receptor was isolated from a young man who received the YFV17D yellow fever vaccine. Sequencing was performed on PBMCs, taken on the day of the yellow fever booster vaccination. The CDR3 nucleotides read TGTGCCAGCAGCCCAAACCTGGGGTTTGGGCAGTTCTTC. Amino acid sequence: CASSPNLGFGQFF.